The clone carrying this T cell receptor beta chain has a count of ten or more. What it binds is unknown. As it was prepared, the TCRbeta library received unique molecular identifiers. From the PCR reads, TCRdb called clonotypes with MiXCR, one entry per CDR3 protein. This sample carries over 200,000 distinct CDR3 sequences, 9.5% to 13% of them seen once, and the ten largest clones take roughly 27%. This sample stems from a study of T-cell reconstitution after alpha-beta-depleted transplantation in children. Study results and caveats: Surviving recipient T cells and thymic progenitors accounted for the high day-60 TCRbeta diversity observed in some patients. Reportedly, only several hundred clones from non-depleted graft cells drove alpha-beta T-cell counts at about two months. T-cell counts and diversity were attributed mostly to newly produced T cells one year after transplant.

The V segment lost 5 bases and the J segment 5 bases; nucleotides outside the gene matches: 9. The length of the CDR3 is 14 residues. Per the germline V gene, CDR1 is SGHRS and CDR2 is YFSETQ. The sequences come from PBMCs, collected before TCRalphabeta/CD19-depleted stem cell transplant. The TCR sequence derives from a child under two years old with acute myeloid leukemia, due to receive a stem cell transplant. The genes are TRBV5-1 and TRBJ2-5; 7 positions match TRBD2. The CDR3 is CASSLTSTLETQYF. CDR3 nucleotide sequence: TGCGCCAGCAGTTTGACTAGCACTCTTGAGACCCAGTACTTC.